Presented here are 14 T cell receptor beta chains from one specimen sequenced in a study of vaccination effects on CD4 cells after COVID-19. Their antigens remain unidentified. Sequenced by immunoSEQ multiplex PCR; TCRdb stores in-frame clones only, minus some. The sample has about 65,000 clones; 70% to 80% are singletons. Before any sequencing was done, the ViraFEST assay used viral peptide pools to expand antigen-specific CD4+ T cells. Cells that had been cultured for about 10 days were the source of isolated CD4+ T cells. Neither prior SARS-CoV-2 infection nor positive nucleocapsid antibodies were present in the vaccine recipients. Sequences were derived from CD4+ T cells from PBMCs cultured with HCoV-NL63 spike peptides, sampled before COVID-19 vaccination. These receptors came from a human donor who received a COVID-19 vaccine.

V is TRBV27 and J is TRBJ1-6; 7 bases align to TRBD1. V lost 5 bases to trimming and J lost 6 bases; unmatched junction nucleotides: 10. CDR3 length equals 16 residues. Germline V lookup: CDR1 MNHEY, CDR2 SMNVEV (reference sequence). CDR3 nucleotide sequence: TGTGCCAGCAGTCTACGACCGGGACAGCTTAATTCACCCCTCCACTTT. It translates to CASSLRPGQLNSPLHF.

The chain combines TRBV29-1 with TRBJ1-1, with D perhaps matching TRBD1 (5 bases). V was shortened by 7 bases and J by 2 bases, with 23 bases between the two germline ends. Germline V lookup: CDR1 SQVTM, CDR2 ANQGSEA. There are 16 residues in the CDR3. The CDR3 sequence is CSAHQAAGLPNTEAFF. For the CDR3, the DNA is TGCAGCGCCCATCAGGCAGCGGGACTACCTAACACTGAAGCTTTCTTT. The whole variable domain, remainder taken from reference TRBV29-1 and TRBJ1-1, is SAVISQKPSRDICQRGTSLTIQCQVDSQVTMMFWYRQQPGQSLTLIATANQGSEATYESGFVIDKFPISRPNLTFSTLTVSNMSPEDSSIYLCSAHQAAGLPNTEAFFGQGTRLTVV.

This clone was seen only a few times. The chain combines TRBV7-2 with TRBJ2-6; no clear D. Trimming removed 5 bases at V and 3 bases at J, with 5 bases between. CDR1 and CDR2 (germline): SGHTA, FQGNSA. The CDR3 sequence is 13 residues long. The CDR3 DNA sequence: TGTGCCAGCAGCGCCTTTGGGGCCAACGTCCTGACTTTC. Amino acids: CASSAFGANVLTF.

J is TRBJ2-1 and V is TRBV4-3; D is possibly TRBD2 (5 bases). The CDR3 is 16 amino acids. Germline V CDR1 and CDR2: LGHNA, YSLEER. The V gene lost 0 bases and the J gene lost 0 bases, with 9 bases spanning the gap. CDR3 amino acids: CASSQDLGSSYNEQFF. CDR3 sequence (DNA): TGCGCCAGCAGCCAAGATCTAGGGAGCTCCTACAATGAGCAGTTCTTC.

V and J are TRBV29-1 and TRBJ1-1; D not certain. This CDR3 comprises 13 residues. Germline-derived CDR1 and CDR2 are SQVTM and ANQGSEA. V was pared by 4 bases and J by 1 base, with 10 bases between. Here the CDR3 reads CSVVFGWNTEAFF. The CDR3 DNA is TGCAGCGTTGTATTTGGGTGGAACACTGAAGCTTTCTTT.

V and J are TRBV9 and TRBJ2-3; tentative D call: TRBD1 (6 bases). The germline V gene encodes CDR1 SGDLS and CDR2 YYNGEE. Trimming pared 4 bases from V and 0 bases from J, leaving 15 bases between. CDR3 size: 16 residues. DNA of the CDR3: TGTGCCAGCAGCCCCCGAGCAGGGGCTAGCACAGATACGCAGTATTTT. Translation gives CASSPRAGASTDTQYF.

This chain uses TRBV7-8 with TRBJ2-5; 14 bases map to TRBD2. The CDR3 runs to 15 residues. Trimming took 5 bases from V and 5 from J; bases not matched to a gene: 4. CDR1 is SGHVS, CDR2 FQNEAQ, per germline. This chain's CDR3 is CASSMGLAGVETQYF. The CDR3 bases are TGTGCCAGCAGCATGGGACTAGCGGGGGTGGAGACCCAGTACTTC.

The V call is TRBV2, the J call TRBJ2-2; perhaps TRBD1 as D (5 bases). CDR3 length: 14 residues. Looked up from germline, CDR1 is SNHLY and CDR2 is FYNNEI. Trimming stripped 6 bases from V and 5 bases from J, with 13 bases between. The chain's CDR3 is CASRSYRPTGELFF. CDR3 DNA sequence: TGTGCCAGCAGATCGTACAGGCCGACCGGGGAGCTGTTTTTT.

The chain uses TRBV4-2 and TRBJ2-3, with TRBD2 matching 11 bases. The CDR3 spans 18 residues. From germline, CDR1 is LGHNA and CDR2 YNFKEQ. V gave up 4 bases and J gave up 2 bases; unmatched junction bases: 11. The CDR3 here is CASSRLSGGASDTDTQYF. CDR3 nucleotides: TGTGCCAGCAGCCGTCTTAGCGGGGGGGCCTCGGACACAGATACGCAGTATTTT.

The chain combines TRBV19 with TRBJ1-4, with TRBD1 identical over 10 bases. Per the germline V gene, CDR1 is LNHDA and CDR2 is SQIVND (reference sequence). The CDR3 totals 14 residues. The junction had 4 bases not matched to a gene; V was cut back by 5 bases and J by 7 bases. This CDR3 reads CASSDRGRSEKLFF. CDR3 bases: TGTGCCAGTAGTGACAGGGGGCGTAGTGAAAAACTGTTTTTT.

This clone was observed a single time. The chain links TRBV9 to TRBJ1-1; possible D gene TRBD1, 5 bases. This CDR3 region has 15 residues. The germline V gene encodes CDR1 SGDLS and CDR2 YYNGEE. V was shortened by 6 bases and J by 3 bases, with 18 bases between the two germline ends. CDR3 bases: TGTGCCAGCACCCGTAGCGTGGGGGTCGACACTGAAGCTTTCTTT. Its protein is CASTRSVGVDTEAFF. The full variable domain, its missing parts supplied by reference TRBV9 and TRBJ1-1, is DSGVTQTPKHLITATGQRVTLRCSPRSGDLSVYWYQQSLDQGLQFLIQYYNGEERAKGNILERFSAQQFPDLHSELNLSSLELGDSALYFCASTRSVGVDTEAFFGQGTRLTVV.

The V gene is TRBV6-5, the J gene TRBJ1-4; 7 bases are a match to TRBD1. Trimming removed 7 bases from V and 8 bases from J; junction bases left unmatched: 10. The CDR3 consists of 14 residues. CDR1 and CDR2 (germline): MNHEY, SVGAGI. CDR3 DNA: TGTGCCAGCAAGGCTCCAGGGGGAAGAGAAAAACTGTTTTTT. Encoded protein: CASKAPGGREKLFF.

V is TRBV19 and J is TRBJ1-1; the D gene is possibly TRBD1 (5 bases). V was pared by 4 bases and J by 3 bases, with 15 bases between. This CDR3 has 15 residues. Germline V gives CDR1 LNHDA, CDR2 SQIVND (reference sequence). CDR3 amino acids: CASSKPDRPYTEAFF. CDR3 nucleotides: TGTGCCAGTAGTAAGCCAGACAGACCCTACACTGAAGCTTTCTTT. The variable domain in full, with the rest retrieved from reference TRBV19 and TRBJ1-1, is DGGITQSPKYLFRKEGQNVTLSCEQNLNHDAMYWYRQDPGQGLRLIYYSQIVNDFQKGDIAEGYSVSREKKESFPLTVTSAQKNPTAFYLCASSKPDRPYTEAFFGQGTRLTVV.

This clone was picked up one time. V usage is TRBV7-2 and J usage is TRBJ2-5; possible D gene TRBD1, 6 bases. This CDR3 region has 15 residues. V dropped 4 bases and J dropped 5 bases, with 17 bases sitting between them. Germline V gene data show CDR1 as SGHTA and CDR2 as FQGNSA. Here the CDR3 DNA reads TGTGCCAGCAGCTGGAAGGCTTTAAGGGGGGAGACCCAGTACTTC. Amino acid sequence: CASSWKALRGETQYF.